This entry features one TCR beta chain sequence. The repertoire was sequenced with immunoSEQ multiplex PCR; TCRdb's copy has only in-frame clones and lacks some. This sample has about 370,000 clones, with roughly 90% found just once. This entry is derived from a study of Ad26.COV2.S vaccination and SARS-CoV-2 variants. Germline CDR1 MGHDK, CDR2 SYGVNS. Between the trimmed V and J ends, which lost 6 bases and 4 bases, there was a span of 9 bases. The CDR3 totals 13 residues. Treatment described: roughly 19 received Ad26.COV2.S at low or high dose, single or two shots; roughly 5 received placebo; per-sample allocation not given. Samples were taken on day 63 after the first vaccine or placebo injection.

The source was peripheral blood, collected in a trial of Ad26.COV2.S vaccine versus placebo. The clonotype was recovered from a person between 18 and 59 years old who received the Ad26.COV2.S COVID-19 vaccine or a placebo. The V call is TRBV25-1, the J call TRBJ2-2; D is unclear. Written as DNA, the CDR3 is TGTGCCAGCAGGGGAAAGGGCACCGGGGAGCTGTTTTTT. Its protein product is CASRGKGTGELFF.